Below are 12 T cell receptor beta chains sequenced from a single sample in a study of T cells in Graves' hyperthyroidism and ophthalmopathy. Template material for amplifying TCR beta CDR3 regions consisted of RNA transcripts. A first-round RT-PCR of the TCR CDR3 used the HTBI primer set. TCRdb re-called the multiplex PCR reads with MiXCR, one entry per CDR3 protein. The table includes about 210,000 distinct CDR3 sequences, roughly 17% detected once. Material for sequencing was blood. All receptors derive from a man aged 50 or older with Graves' hyperthyroidism.

The chain is built from TRBV27 and TRBJ2-1; TRBD2 agrees at 11 bases. J gave up 6 bases and V 7 bases, and 8 bases lay outside the gene matches. CDR1 and CDR2 from the germline V gene are MNHEY and SMNVEV (reference sequence). The CDR3 covers 15 residues. The CDR3 region has the DNA TGTGCCAGCATTACAACTAGCGGGAGTCGCAATGAGCAGTTCTTC. Amino acid sequence: CASITTSGSRNEQFF.

This clonotype was seen many times. The chain combines TRBV10-3 with TRBJ2-7, with 8 positions matching TRBD1. The CDR3 runs 12 residues. With V trimmed by 4 bases and J by 4 bases, 0 bases remained unmatched. CDR1 ENHRY and CDR2 SYGVKD come from the germline V gene. The CDR3 region is CAISGTGYEQYF. CDR3 DNA: TGTGCCATCAGTGGGACAGGGTACGAGCAGTACTTC.

This clonotype was detected ten times or more. The J gene is TRBJ2-1, the V gene TRBV7-3, with D hard to call. V was trimmed by 1 base and J by 6 bases, leaving 10 bases between them. Germline V gene data show CDR1 as SGHTA and CDR2 as FQGTGA. This CDR3 has 14 residues. CDR3 nucleotide sequence: TGTGCCAGCAGCTTAAATTTTGCTACCAATGAGCAGTTCTTC. Residues: CASSLNFATNEQFF.

This clonotype was picked up many times. J is TRBJ2-1 and V is TRBV27; D unresolved. CDR1 and CDR2 from the germline V gene are MNHEY and SMNVEV (reference sequence). Between the trimmed V and J ends, which lost 4 bases and 8 bases, there was a span of 12 bases. This CDR3 has 13 amino acids. The CDR3: CASSYGARDEQFF. DNA for the CDR3: TGTGCCAGCAGTTACGGAGCGCGAGATGAGCAGTTCTTC.

V and J are TRBV5-1 and TRBJ2-3; 9 positions match TRBD2. Looked up from germline, CDR1 is SGHRS and CDR2 is YFSETQ. V dropped 7 bases and J dropped 4; count of bases not matched to a gene: 16. The CDR3 runs 17 residues. CDR3 in DNA: TGCGCCAGCGGTTCCAGTGCGGTAGCGGGAGTTTCAGATACGCAGTATTTT. This codes for CASGSSAVAGVSDTQYF.

This clonotype was observed at least ten times. The J gene is TRBJ1-2, the V gene TRBV5-1; D gene unclear. CDR1 and CDR2 from the germline V gene are SGHRS and YFSETQ. CDR3 length: 13 residues. V gave up 2 bases and J gave up 8 bases, with 13 bases separating them. CDR3 DNA: TGCGCCAGCAGCTTCGACGGGGAAAGAGGCTACACCTTC. Protein sequence: CASSFDGERGYTF.

This clonotype was detected only a few times. The rearrangement joins TRBV6-1 to TRBJ1-2; TRBD1 aligns across 7 bases. Germline CDR1 MNHNS, CDR2 SASEGT. J gave up 7 bases and V 6 bases, and 14 bases lay outside the gene matches. This CDR3 is built from 15 residues. The CDR3 region has the DNA TGTGCCAGCAGCCGAAATAGACAGGGAGGCTTTGGCTACACCTTC. Residues: CASSRNRQGGFGYTF.

A few counts support this clonotype. The chain has TRBV12-3 or TRBV12-4 and TRBJ2-1; tentatively, D is TRBD1 (6 bases). V was shortened by 5 bases and J by 6 bases, with 17 bases between the two germline ends. The CDR3 is 15 amino acids. For the CDR3, the DNA is TGTGCCAGCAGTCTCGACACACAGGGCCTCAATGAGCAGTTCTTC. This sequence encodes CASSLDTQGLNEQFF.

The genes are TRBV4-3 and TRBJ2-1; D is unclear. The germline CDR1 and CDR2 sequences are LGHNA and YSLEER. The V gene lost 2 bases and the J gene lost 0 bases, with 8 bases spanning the gap. The CDR3 spans 15 residues. CDR3 sequence (DNA): TGCGCCAGCAGCCAATATGAAGGCTCCTACAATGAGCAGTTCTTC. Translation gives CASSQYEGSYNEQFF.

This clonotype was recorded many times. The V and J genes are TRBV24-1 and TRBJ2-3, with D unclear. The CDR3 runs 13 residues. The V end lost 9 bases, the J end lost 2 bases, and 11 bases lay between the germline ends. Germline V lookup: CDR1 KGHDR, CDR2 SFDVKD. CDR3 region: CATSARYTDTQYF. DNA of the CDR3: TGTGCCACCTCGGCTAGGTACACAGATACGCAGTATTTT.

V and J are TRBV6-2 or TRBV6-3 and TRBJ2-2, with a tentative D call TRBD1 (7 bases). V lost 5 bases and J 6 bases, leaving 16 bases between the germline ends. The CDR3 loop spans 15 amino acids. Germline V gene data show CDR1 as MNHEY and CDR2 as SVGEGT. CDR3 DNA: TGTGCCAGCAGTACCCGACAGGGAGGTCCCGGGGAGCTGTTTTTT. Translating gives CASSTRQGGPGELFF.

The chain couples TRBV5-1 to TRBJ2-7, with D possibly being TRBD2 (6 bases). V was clipped by 2 bases and J by 2 bases, with 11 bases between them. The CDR3 sequence is 14 residues long. Looked up from germline, CDR1 is SGHRS and CDR2 is YFSETQ. Here the CDR3 DNA reads TGCGCCAGCAGCTTTGGAGGGAATCCCTACGAGCAGTACTTC. It yields the protein CASSFGGNPYEQYF. The entire variable domain, with the rest obtained from reference TRBV5-1 and TRBJ2-7, is as follows: KAGVTQTPRYLIKTRGQQVTLSCSPISGHRSVSWYQQTPGQGLQFLFEYFSETQRNKGNFPGRFSGRQFSNSRSEMNVSTLELGDSALYLCASSFGGNPYEQYFGPGTRLTVT.